This T cell receptor beta chain was sequenced for a study of OX40 agonist ivuxolimab in advanced cancers. As for the study in general: Earlier treatment with anti-PD-1, anti-PD-L1 or anti-CTLA-4 was permitted, and approximately 38% had received some. Study conclusions and caveats: Some of the nonresponding patients also showed low levels of normalized T-cell clonal expansion.

To note about this clone: Its antigen is undetermined.

Germline V lookup: CDR1 SGHAT, CDR2 FQNNGV. Germline trimming cut 6 bases from V and 8 bases from J; bases unmatched to any gene: 10. This CDR3 comprises 14 residues. Generated by immunoSEQ multiplex PCR, the TCRdb table keeps only in-frame clones and is missing some. The repertoire holds 100,000 or so clones, with just over 85% as singletons. Anyone with autoimmune disease history or systemic immunosuppression was excluded. The rearrangement links TRBV11-2 to TRBJ1-1; TRBD1 matches 9 bases. Sequenced material: CD4+ or CD8+ T cells sorted from blood, taken in a trial of the OX40 agonist ivuxolimab. This TCR came from an adult with an advanced solid tumor such as melanoma, head and neck, liver or kidney cancer. The chain's CDR3 is CASRRDREAGEAFF. The CDR3 DNA reads TGTGCCAGCAGAAGGGACAGGGAGGCAGGAGAAGCTTTCTTT.